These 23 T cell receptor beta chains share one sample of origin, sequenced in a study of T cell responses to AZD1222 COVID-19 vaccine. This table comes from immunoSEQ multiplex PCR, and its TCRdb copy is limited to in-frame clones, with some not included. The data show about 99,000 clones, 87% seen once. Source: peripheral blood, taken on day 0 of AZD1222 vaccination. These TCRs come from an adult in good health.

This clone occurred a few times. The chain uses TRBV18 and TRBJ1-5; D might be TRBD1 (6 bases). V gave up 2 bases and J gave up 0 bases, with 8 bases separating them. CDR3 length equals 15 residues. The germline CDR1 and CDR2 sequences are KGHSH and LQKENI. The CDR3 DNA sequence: TGTGCCAGCTCACCAGGACAGACTAGCAATCAGCCCCAGCATTTT. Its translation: CASSPGQTSNQPQHF.

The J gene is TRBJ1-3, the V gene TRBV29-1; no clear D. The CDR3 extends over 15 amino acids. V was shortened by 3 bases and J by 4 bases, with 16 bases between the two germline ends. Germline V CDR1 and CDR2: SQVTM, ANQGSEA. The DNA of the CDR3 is TGCAGCGTTGAGTTTGGGCTGGGCGGGGGAAACACCATATATTTT. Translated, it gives CSVEFGLGGGNTIYF. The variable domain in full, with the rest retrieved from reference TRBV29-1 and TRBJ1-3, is SAVISQKPSRDICQRGTSLTIQCQVDSQVTMMFWYRQQPGQSLTLIATANQGSEATYESGFVIDKFPISRPNLTFSTLTVSNMSPEDSSIYLCSVEFGLGGGNTIYFGEGSWLTVV.

As DNA, the CDR3 is TGTGCCTGGAGTGGGGGGGTTGAGAATACGCAGTATTTT. It codes for CAWSGGVENTQYF. The chain links TRBV30 to TRBJ2-3; TRBD2 might be the D (6 bases). The CDR3 spans 13 residues. Germline V gene sequence: CDR1 GTSNPN, CDR2 SVGIG (reference sequence). Trimming shortened V by 1 base and J by 7 bases, and 12 bases separated the two germline ends.

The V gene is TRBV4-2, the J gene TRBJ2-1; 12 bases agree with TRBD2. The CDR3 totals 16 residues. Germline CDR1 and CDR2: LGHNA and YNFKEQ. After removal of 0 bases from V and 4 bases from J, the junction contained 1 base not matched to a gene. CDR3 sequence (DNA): TGTGCCAGCAGCCAAGAGGGACTAGCGGGTTACAATGAGCAGTTCTTC. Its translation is CASSQEGLAGYNEQFF.

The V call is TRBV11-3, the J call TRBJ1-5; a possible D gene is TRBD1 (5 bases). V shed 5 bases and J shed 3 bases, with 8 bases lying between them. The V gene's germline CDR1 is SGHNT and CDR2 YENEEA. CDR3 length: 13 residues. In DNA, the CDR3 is TGTGCCAGCAGCCAGGGATTCAATCAGCCCCAGCATTTT. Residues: CASSQGFNQPQHF.

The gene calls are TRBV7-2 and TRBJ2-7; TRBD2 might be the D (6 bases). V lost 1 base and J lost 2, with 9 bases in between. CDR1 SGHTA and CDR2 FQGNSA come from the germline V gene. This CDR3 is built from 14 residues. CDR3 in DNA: TGTGCCAGCAGCTTAGGCGGGGACCCCTACGAGCAGTACGTC. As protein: CASSLGGDPYEQYV.

CDR3 loop: CASSAQGAGLEQYF. The CDR3 DNA follows: TGTGCCAGCAGCGCACAGGGAGCGGGGCTTGAGCAGTACTTC. The chain is built from TRBV5-6 and TRBJ2-7, with TRBD2 as a possible D gene (7 bases). CDR3 length: 14 amino acids. Per the germline V gene, CDR1 is SGHDT and CDR2 is YYEEEE. V lost 4 bases to trimming and J lost 7 bases, with 18 bases between them.

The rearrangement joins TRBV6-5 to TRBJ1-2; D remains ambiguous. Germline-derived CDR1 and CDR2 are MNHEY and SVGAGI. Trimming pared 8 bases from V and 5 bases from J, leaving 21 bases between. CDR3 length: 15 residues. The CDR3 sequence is CASGNGRSVTYGYTF. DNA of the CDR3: TGTGCCAGCGGGAACGGGCGGAGCGTAACTTATGGCTACACCTTC.

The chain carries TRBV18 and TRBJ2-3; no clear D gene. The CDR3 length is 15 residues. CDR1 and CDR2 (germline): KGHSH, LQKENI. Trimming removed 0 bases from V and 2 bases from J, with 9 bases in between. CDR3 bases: TGTGCCAGCTCACCACCTCTGATCGCCACAGATACGCAGTATTTT. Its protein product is CASSPPLIATDTQYF.

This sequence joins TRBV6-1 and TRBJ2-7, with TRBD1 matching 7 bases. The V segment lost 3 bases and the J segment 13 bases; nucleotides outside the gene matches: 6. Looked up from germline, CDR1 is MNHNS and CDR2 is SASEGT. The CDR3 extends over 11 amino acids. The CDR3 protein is CASSESGTDYV. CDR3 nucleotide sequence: TGTGCCAGCAGTGAGTCCGGGACAGACTACGTC.

The CDR3 nucleotides are TGTGCCAGCAGTGACCGACACTTCTCCTACGAGCAGTACGTC. Translated: CASSDRHFSYEQYV. V gene TRBV6-1 combines with J gene TRBJ2-7; D is uncertain. CDR3 length: 14 residues. CDR1 MNHNS and CDR2 SASEGT come from the germline V gene. Trimming took off 3 bases at V and 0 bases at J, with 9 bases between the two ends.

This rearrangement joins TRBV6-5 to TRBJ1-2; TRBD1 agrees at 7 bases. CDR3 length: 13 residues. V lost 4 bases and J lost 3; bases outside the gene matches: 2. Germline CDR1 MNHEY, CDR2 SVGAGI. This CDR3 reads CASSSTGDYGYTF. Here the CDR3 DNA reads TGTGCCAGCAGTTCCACAGGGGACTATGGCTACACCTTC.

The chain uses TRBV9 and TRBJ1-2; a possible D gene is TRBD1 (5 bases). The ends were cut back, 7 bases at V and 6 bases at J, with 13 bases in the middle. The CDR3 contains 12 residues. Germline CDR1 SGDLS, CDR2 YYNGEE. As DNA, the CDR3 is TGTGCCAGCGGAGGGGCGGGCCATGGCTACACCTTC. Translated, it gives CASGGAGHGYTF. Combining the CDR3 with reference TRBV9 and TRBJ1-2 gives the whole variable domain DSGVTQTPKHLITATGQRVTLRCSPRSGDLSVYWYQQSLDQGLQFLIQYYNGEERAKGNILERFSAQQFPDLHSELNLSSLELGDSALYFCASGGAGHGYTFGSGTRLTVV.

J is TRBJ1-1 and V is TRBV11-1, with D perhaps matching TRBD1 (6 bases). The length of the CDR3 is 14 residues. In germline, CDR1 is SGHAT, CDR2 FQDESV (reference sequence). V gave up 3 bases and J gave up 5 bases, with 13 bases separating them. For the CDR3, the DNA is TGTGCCAGCAGCTTGTCCAGGGGAGGGACTGAAGCTTTCTTT. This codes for CASSLSRGGTEAFF. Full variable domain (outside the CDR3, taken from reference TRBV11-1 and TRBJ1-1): EAEVAQSPRYKITEKSQAVAFWCDPISGHATLYWYRQILGQGPELLVQFQDESVVDDSQLPKDRFSAERLKGVDSTLKIQPAELGDSAMYLCASSLSRGGTEAFFGQGTRLTVV.

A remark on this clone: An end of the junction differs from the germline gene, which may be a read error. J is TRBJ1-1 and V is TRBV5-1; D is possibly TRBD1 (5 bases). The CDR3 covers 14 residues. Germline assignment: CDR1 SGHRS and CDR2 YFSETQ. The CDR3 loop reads CASSGGGEHTEAFF. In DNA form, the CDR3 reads TGTGCCAGCAGCGGGGGAGGGGAGCACACTGAAGCTTTCTTT.

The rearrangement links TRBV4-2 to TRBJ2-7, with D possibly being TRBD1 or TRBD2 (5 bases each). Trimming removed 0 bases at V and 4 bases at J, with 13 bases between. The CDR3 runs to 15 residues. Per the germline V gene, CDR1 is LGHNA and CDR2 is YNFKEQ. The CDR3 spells CASSQDPGPQYEQYF. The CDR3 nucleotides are TGTGCCAGCAGCCAAGATCCGGGACCCCAATACGAGCAGTACTTC.

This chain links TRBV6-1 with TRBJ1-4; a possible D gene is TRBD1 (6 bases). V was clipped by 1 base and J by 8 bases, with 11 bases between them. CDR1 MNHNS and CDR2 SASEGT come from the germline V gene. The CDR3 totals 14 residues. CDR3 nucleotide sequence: TGTGCCAGCAGTGAAGTACAGGGACAAGAAAAACTGTTTTTT. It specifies CASSEVQGQEKLFF.

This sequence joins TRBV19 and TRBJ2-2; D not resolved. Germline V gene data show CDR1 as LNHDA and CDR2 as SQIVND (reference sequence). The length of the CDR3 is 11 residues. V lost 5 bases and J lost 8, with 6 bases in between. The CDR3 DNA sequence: TGTGCCAGTAGTTTGGCGGGGGAGCTGTTTTTT. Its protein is CASSLAGELFF.

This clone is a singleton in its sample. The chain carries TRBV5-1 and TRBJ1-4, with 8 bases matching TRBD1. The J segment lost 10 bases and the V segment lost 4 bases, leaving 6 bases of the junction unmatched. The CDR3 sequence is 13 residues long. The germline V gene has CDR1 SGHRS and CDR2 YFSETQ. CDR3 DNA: TGCGCCAGCAGCCAAGGACAGGGCGGAAAACTGTTTTTT. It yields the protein CASSQGQGGKLFF.

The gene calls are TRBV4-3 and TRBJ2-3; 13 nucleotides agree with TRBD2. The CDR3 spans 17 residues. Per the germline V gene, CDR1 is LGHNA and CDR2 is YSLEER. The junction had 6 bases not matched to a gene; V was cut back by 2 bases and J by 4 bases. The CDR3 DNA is TGCGCCAGCAGCCAACTTTCCGGACTAGCGGGAGCAGATACGCAGTATTTT. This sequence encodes CASSQLSGLAGADTQYF.

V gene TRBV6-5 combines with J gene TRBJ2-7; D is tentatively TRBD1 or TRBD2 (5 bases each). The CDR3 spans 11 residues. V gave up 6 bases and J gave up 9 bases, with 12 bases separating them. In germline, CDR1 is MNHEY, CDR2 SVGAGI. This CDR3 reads CASRSTGGQYF. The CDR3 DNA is TGTGCCAGCAGGAGTACTGGGGGGCAGTACTTC.

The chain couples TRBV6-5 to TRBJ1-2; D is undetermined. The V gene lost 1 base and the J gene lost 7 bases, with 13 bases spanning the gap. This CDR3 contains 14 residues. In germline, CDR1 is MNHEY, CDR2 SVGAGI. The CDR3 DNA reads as TGTGCCAGCAGTTACTTTGGCACGAGGAGTGGCTACACCTTC. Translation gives CASSYFGTRSGYTF.

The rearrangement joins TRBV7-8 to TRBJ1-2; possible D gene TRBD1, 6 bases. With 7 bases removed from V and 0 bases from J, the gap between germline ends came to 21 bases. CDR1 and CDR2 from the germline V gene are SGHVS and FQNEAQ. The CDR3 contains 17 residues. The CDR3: CASTPGTTLSPNYGYTF. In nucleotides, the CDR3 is TGTGCCAGCACCCCCGGGACAACCCTTTCCCCTAACTATGGCTACACCTTC. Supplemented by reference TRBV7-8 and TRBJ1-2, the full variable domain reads GAGVSQSPRYKVAKRGQDVALRCDPISGHVSLFWYQQALGQGPEFLTYFQNEAQLDKSGLPSDRFFAERPEGSVSTLKIQRTQQEDSAVYLCASTPGTTLSPNYGYTFGSGTRLTVV.